Presented here are 13 T cell receptor beta chains from one specimen sequenced in a study of shared clonotypes between healthy human individuals. Data came from immunoSEQ multiplex PCR; TCRdb stores just in-frame clones and leaves some out. This table holds over 850,000 clones, approximately 78% found once. Source material: memory CD4+ T cells from PBMCs. Subset noted: CD45RA-negative fraction. These receptors were obtained from a young man in good health. Some clones in this sample may be carry-over from other donors' samples.

The chain links TRBV6-5 to TRBJ1-2, with no clear D. This CDR3 contains 15 residues. Trimming took 5 bases from V and 8 from J, leaving 21 bases between them. Germline loops: CDR1 MNHEY, CDR2 SVGAGI. CDR3 sequence: CASSRLEMTFTGYTF. The CDR3, as DNA: TGTGCCAGCAGTCGCCTAGAGATGACATTTACGGGCTACACCTTC.

V is TRBV7-9 and J is TRBJ2-5, with no clear D. V was trimmed by 4 bases and J by 0 bases, leaving 9 bases between them. Germline V CDR1 and CDR2: SEHNR, FQNEAQ (reference sequence). CDR3 length: 14 amino acids. The CDR3 coding sequence is TGTGCCAGCAGCTCAGACGGAAACCAAGAGACCCAGTACTTC. Amino acids: CASSSDGNQETQYF.

Worth noting for this clone: Other DNA sequences in this specimen translate into the identical CDR3. The chain joins TRBV5-1 to TRBJ1-4; the D gene is possibly TRBD1 (5 bases). Germline CDR1 and CDR2: SGHRS and YFSETQ. With 4 bases removed from V and 0 bases from J, the gap between germline ends came to 7 bases. The length of the CDR3 is 14 residues. CDR3 coding DNA: TGCGCCAGCAGCCTGACAGCAACTAATGAAAAACTGTTTTTT. Protein: CASSLTATNEKLFF.

This clone occurred once. The CDR3 DNA is TGTGCCAGCAGCTTATTACAGACTAGCGGGTCCCAAGAGACCCAGTACTTC. Encoded protein: CASSLLQTSGSQETQYF. The V and J genes are TRBV7-8 and TRBJ2-5; 10 bases are a match to TRBD2. This CDR3 is built from 17 residues. V was pared by 2 bases and J by 1 base, with 7 bases of the junction left unmatched. The V gene's germline CDR1 is SGHVS and CDR2 FQNEAQ. The variable domain in full, with the rest retrieved from reference TRBV7-8 and TRBJ2-5, is GAGVSQSPRYKVAKRGQDVALRCDPISGHVSLFWYQQALGQGPEFLTYFQNEAQLDKSGLPSDRFFAERPEGSVSTLKIQRTQQEDSAVYLCASSLLQTSGSQETQYFGPGTRLLVL.

This chain links TRBV7-2 with TRBJ2-2, with 7 positions matching TRBD2. This CDR3 has 18 amino acids. J was trimmed by 0 bases and V by 3 bases; bases with no gene match: 10. From germline, CDR1 is SGHTA and CDR2 FQGNSA. CDR3 in amino acids: CASSLDPPAGTNTGELFF. The CDR3 DNA follows: TGTGCCAGCAGCTTGGACCCCCCAGCGGGAACGAACACCGGGGAGCTGTTTTTT.

The chain is built from TRBV5-1 and TRBJ2-5; 9 nucleotides align to TRBD2. The length of the CDR3 is 17 residues. The V and J ends lost 0 bases and 2 bases, in that order; junction bases with no gene match: 8. CDR1 SGHRS and CDR2 YFSETQ come from the germline V gene. In DNA, the CDR3 is TGCGCCAGCAGCTTGGCCCTCGCGGGAGGGGCGCAAGAGACCCAGTACTTC. It specifies CASSLALAGGAQETQYF.

This clone was picked up one time. The chain recombines TRBV28 with TRBJ1-1; D is ambiguous. The CDR3 is 13 amino acids. The germline V and J ends were trimmed by 7 bases and 1 base, with 10 bases remaining between them. Germline V lookup: CDR1 MDHEN, CDR2 SYDVKM. The CDR3 sequence is CASTRDRNTEAFF. For the CDR3, the DNA is TGTGCCAGCACGAGGGATCGGAACACTGAAGCTTTCTTT. The variable domain in full, with the rest retrieved from reference TRBV28 and TRBJ1-1, is DVKVTQSSRYLVKRTGEKVFLECVQDMDHENMFWYRQDPGLGLRLIYFSYDVKMKEKGDIPEGYSVSREKKERFSLILESASTNQTSMYLCASTRDRNTEAFFGQGTRLTVV.

The V gene is TRBV5-6, the J gene TRBJ2-7; 8 nucleotides agree with TRBD2. Germline CDR1 SGHDT, CDR2 YYEEEE. The ends lost 0 bases at V and 6 bases at J; junction bases unmatched: 5. The CDR3 totals 14 residues. The CDR3 sequence is CASSLVGAGGEQYF. DNA for the CDR3: TGTGCCAGCAGCTTGGTAGGGGCGGGGGGCGAGCAGTACTTC.

The chain couples TRBV28 to TRBJ2-7; 9 nucleotides match TRBD2. V lost 8 bases and J lost 2; bases outside the gene matches: 10. This CDR3 is built from 15 residues. Germline-derived CDR1 and CDR2 are MDHEN and SYDVKM. The CDR3: CASSSSGRFPYEQYF. CDR3 DNA: TGTGCCAGCTCATCAAGCGGGAGGTTCCCCTACGAGCAGTACTTC.

The rearrangement links TRBV29-1 to TRBJ2-3; 9 nucleotides match TRBD1. The CDR3 has 15 residues. Per the germline V gene, CDR1 is SQVTM and CDR2 is ANQGSEA. V shed 1 base and J 3 bases; nucleotides not matched to a gene: 5. In DNA form, the CDR3 reads TGCAGCGTTGAAGGGGGGGGACAGGGTACAGATACGCAGTATTTT. Translating gives CSVEGGGQGTDTQYF.

The sample holds a few counts of this clone. The rearrangement links TRBV5-6 to TRBJ1-1; no clear D. CDR3 length equals 12 residues. V gave up 1 base and J gave up 7 bases, with 8 bases separating them. Germline V gives CDR1 SGHDT, CDR2 YYEEEE. The CDR3 DNA is TGTGCCAGCAGCTTGCCCGGGAGTGAAGCTTTCTTT. Its translation: CASSLPGSEAFF.

This chain uses TRBV5-1 with TRBJ2-7; 9 bases are a match to TRBD1. The length of the CDR3 is 14 residues. Trimming took 3 bases from V and 3 from J; bases not matched to a gene: 4. CDR1 is SGHRS and CDR2 is YFSETQ in the germline V gene. The CDR3 nucleotides read TGCGCCAGCAGCTCGGGGACAGGGCTCTACGAGCAGTACTTC. It yields the protein CASSSGTGLYEQYF.

J is TRBJ1-4 and V is TRBV6-1; D not resolved. CDR3 size: 12 residues. Looked up from germline, CDR1 is MNHNS and CDR2 is SASEGT. The V end lost 5 bases, the J end lost 6 bases, and 7 bases lay between the germline ends. The CDR3 DNA reads as TGTGCCAGCAGTCAAGACTATGAAAAACTGTTTTTT. This translates into CASSQDYEKLFF.